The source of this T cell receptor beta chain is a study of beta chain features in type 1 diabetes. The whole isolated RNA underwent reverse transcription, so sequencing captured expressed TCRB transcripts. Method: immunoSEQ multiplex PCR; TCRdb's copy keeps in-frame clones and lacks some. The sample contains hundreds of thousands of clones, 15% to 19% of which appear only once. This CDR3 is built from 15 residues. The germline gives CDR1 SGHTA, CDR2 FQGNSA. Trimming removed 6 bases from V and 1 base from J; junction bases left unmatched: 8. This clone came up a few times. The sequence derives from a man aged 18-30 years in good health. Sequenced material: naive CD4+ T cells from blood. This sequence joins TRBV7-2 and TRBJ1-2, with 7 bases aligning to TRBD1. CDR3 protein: CASRSRQGRNYGYTF. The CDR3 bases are TGTGCCAGCAGATCAAGACAGGGTCGTAACTATGGCTACACCTTC.